Listed below are T cell receptor beta chains from one sample, sequenced in a study of cytomegalovirus exposure and HLA in healthy donors. Sequenced by immunoSEQ multiplex PCR; TCRdb stores in-frame clones only, minus some. The sample holds 100,000 to 150,000 clones, approximately 80% seen once. Source material: PBMCs. The receptors derive from a woman between 40 and 55 years old in good health and CMV-seronegative. Each CDR3 is given with its conserved first and last residue. D genes are given only for firm matches. The size entry is marked missing in some rows and otherwise reads once, few, many or a size class.

J,size,D,V,CDR3,DNA
TRBJ1-6,-,-,TRBV19,CASSVTRSSYNSPLHF,TGTGCCAGTAGTGTAACAAGGAGCTCCTATAATTCACCCCTCCACTTT
TRBJ1-6,-,-,TRBV7-6,CASSLDEGEGSPLHF,TGTGCCAGCAGCTTAGATGAGGGAGAGGGATCACCCCTCCACTTT
TRBJ2-1,-,TRBD2,TRBV28,CASSSPIAGGAYNEQFF,TGTGCCAGCAGTTCCCCAATAGCGGGAGGGGCCTACAATGAGCAGTTCTTC
TRBJ2-7,few,-,TRBV6-5,CASSYAGGAQYF,TGTGCCAGCAGTTACGCCGGGGGTGCGCAGTACTTC
TRBJ2-7,-,TRBD2,TRBV28,CASSFVTSGNYEQYF,TGTGCCAGCAGTTTTGTTACTAGCGGTAACTACGAGCAGTACTTC
TRBJ2-5,-,-,TRBV2,CASSAEGQETQYF,TGTGCCAGCAGTGCTGAGGGACAAGAGACCCAGTACTTC
TRBJ1-4,few,-,TRBV4-2,CASSQGGSNEKLFF,TGTGCCAGCAGCCAAGGGGGCTCTAATGAAAAACTGTTTTTT
TRBJ2-7,-,TRBD1,TRBV6-1,CASSVGTGSSYEQYF,TGTGCCAGCAGTGTCGGGACAGGGAGCTCCTACGAGCAGTACTTC
TRBJ2-1,-,TRBD2,TRBV27,CASALRDGGYNEQFF,TGTGCCAGCGCCCTCCGGGACGGGGGGTACAATGAGCAGTTCTTC
TRBJ1-2,once,-,TRBV5-8,CASSLLRGVDGYTF,TGTGCCAGCAGCTTGCTCAGGGGAGTCGATGGCTACACCTTC
TRBJ1-1,-,-,TRBV9,CASSVLGRPNTEAFF,TGTGCCAGCAGCGTCCTGGGCAGACCGAACACTGAAGCTTTCTTT
TRBJ2-7,-,TRBD2,TRBV5-6,CASSLGSGTYEQYF,TGTGCCAGCAGCTTGGGCAGCGGGACCTACGAGCAGTACTTC
TRBJ1-6,-,TRBD1,TRBV28,CASSTTSDRTHSPLHF,TGTGCCAGCAGTACCACGTCGGACAGGACCCATTCACCCCTCCACTTT
TRBJ1-6,-,TRBD1,TRBV19,CASSTGTGANSPLHF,TGTGCCAGTAGTACTGGGACAGGGGCTAATTCACCCCTCCACTTT
TRBJ2-7,-,-,TRBV28,CASSLDGGLSYEQYF,TGTGCCAGCAGTTTAGATGGCGGGCTTTCCTACGAGCAGTACTTC
TRBJ1-1,-,-,TRBV7-2,CASSLEEWQDTEAFF,TGTGCCAGCAGCTTAGAAGAGTGGCAGGACACTGAAGCTTTCTTT
TRBJ2-5,-,TRBD2,TRBV5-1,CASSLAPAGGSETQYF,TGCGCCAGCAGCTTGGCGCCAGCGGGAGGGTCAGAGACCCAGTACTTC
TRBJ2-1,-,TRBD1,TRBV27,CASSPQTGGSYNEQFF,TGTGCCAGCAGTCCCCAAACAGGGGGTTCCTACAATGAGCAGTTCTTC
TRBJ2-7,-,-,TRBV6-6,CASSYRAGYIGQYF,TGTGCCAGCAGTTACAGGGCAGGGTACATTGGGCAGTACTTC
TRBJ1-2,once,TRBD1,TRBV2,CARTGGRYGYTF,TGTGCCAGGACAGGGGGCCGCTATGGCTACACCTTC
TRBJ2-7,-,TRBD1,TRBV7-6,CASSPMGTGSYEQYF,TGTGCCAGCAGCCCCATGGGGACAGGCTCCTACGAGCAGTACTTC
TRBJ1-1,once,-,TRBV19,CASSRSFF,TGTGCCAGTAGTCGTTCTTTCTTT
TRBJ1-1,-,-,TRBV2,CASSHSPMNTEAFF,TGTGCCAGCAGTCACAGCCCTATGAACACTGAAGCTTTCTTT
TRBJ1-1,once,-,TRBV6-6,CASSYYGTTVAEAFF,TGTGCCAGCAGTTACTACGGAACTACTGTTGCTGAAGCTTTCTTT
TRBJ1-2,-,-,TRBV29-1,CSVDYPDGVGGGYTF,TGCAGCGTTGACTACCCGGACGGGGTGGGGGGTGGCTACACCTTC
TRBJ1-1,few,TRBD1,TRBV19,CASSPGTGGVSTEAFF,TGTGCCAGTAGTCCAGGGACAGGGGGAGTGTCGACTGAAGCTTTCTTT
TRBJ1-3,-,TRBD1,TRBV7-9,CASSTTLTGTGNTIYF,TGTGCCAGCAGCACCACCCTGACAGGGACTGGAAACACCATATATTTT